This T cell receptor beta chain was profiled in a study of blood T cell repertoires in COVID-19. The overall study: T cells, B-cell-depleted T cells, or PBMCs provided the cDNA or gDNA that served as material.

The CDR3 is made up of 23 amino acids. Data came from immunoSEQ multiplex PCR; TCRdb stores just in-frame clones and leaves some out. The table records roughly 230,000 clones, just under 85% of them present only once. Sequencing was carried out using peripheral blood. The receptor was isolated from a man aged 50-59 years with acute or convalescent COVID-19. The genes are TRBV21-1 and TRBJ1-3. TRBV21-1 is recorded as a pseudogene. The CDR3 sequence: CASSNRGANGGTGTQSSGNTIYF. CDR3 sequence (DNA): TGTGCCAGCAGCAACCGGGGAGCCAATGGGGGGACGGGGACTCAGAGCTCTGGAAACACCATATATTTT.